Included here is one TCR beta chain sequence, with context. This receptor's antigen is unknown. Base qualities were left out, and no much larger clone turns up one base away. The record originates from a study of blood T cell repertoires in COVID-19 (dated by TCRdb to the early 2020s). With respect to the entire study: Samples from collaborators originated in the United States, Italy and Spain and spanned both the acute and convalescent phases of COVID-19. Where available, HLA class I and class II types were taken from metadata supplied by the sample provider and were not determined by assay-based typing. The samples were drawn from the first 160 participants of the ongoing ImmuneRACE study and from some 1,300 subjects provided by 6 global collaborators. A freely available public database, intended as a resource for researchers studying the immune response to SARS-CoV-2, is where the repertoires were released. The prospective study material was composed of cDNA or gDNA derived from T cells, B-cell-depleted T cells, or PBMCs. Subjects who had been exposed to COVID-19, were actively infected with it, or had recovered from it provided the deeply sampled blood TCRbeta repertoires that made up the dataset. Nearly every sample came with metadata listing a de-identified subject ID, COVID-19 status, age in years and sex.

From the germline V gene, CDR1 is KGHSH and CDR2 is LQKENI. There are 16 amino acids in the CDR3, from cysteine to phenylalanine inclusive. Of the read, only the CDR3 DNA is kept; its 48 bases are in frame from base 1. Here V drops 5 bases and J drops 8 bases, and the junction holds 17 bases not matched to any gene. Each collaborating institution followed its own protocols to collect whole blood in K2EDTA tubes. For TCRbeta analysis, collaborator samples were shipped as frozen whole blood, as isolated PBMCs, or as DNA extracted from either sample type. On the study overall, not on this receptor specifically: The amount of clinical and demographic metadata varied by source and participant and was provided uncurated.

TCRbeta CDR3 regions were amplified from genomic DNA using the immunoSEQ Assay, a bias-controlled multiplex PCR. The original pipeline was this. The number of nucleated cells in each sample was estimated by amplification of reference gene primers within the assay. To quantify the absolute abundance of each unique TCRbeta CDR3 rearrangement, sequence reads were collapsed and filtered. For each sample, productive Simpson clonality was calculated by taking the square root of Simpson's diversity index across productive rearrangements. Held by TCRdb, this immuneACCESS table contains in-frame sequences only and omits some clones. Under half of the omission traces to an unresolved V gene where checked; the cause of the rest is unknown. V and J calls and clone size are as listed in that table; D and trimming were resolved from the DNA. The sample table holds nearly 110,000 clones, of which approximately 88% were seen once. The ten largest clones add up to 4% to 5.5% of the sample.

The receptor comes from a human donor in a cohort sampled during active COVID-19. The chain links TRBV18 with TRBJ1-2; TRBD1 matches 7 bases in the middle. Sequencing was done on a sample of peripheral blood. DNA sequence: TGTGCCAGCTCAGCCAACATTATCAGGACAGGTGACGGCTACACCTTC. It is translated as CASSANIIRTGDGYTF.